Below, 17 T cell receptor beta chains from the same sample are listed, as sequenced in a study of OX40 agonist ivuxolimab in advanced cancers. TCRdb's table, derived via immunoSEQ multiplex PCR, lists solely in-frame clones and lacks some. The sample records 77,000 or so clones, 85% to 95% being singletons. The sample in question was CD4+ or CD8+ T cells sorted from blood, obtained in a trial of the OX40 agonist ivuxolimab. The receptors here all came from an adult with an advanced solid tumor such as melanoma, head and neck, liver or kidney cancer.

J is TRBJ1-1 and V is TRBV7-3; D may be TRBD1 (5 bases). This CDR3 region has 15 residues. V was clipped by 1 base and J by 2 bases, with 11 bases between them. Per germline, CDR1 SGHTA and CDR2 FQGTGA. Written as DNA, the CDR3 is TGTGCCAGCAGCTTAATAAGGGGACGAAACACTGAAGCTTTCTTT. It yields the protein CASSLIRGRNTEAFF.

The chain carries TRBV13 and TRBJ2-7, with 7 bases lining up with TRBD2. Germline CDR1 and CDR2: PRHDT and FYEKMQ (reference sequence). Trimming took 8 bases from V and 7 from J; bases not matched to a gene: 11. The length of the CDR3 is 13 residues. CDR3 protein: CASGPGGEGEQYF. In nucleotides, the CDR3 is TGTGCCAGCGGCCCTGGCGGGGAGGGGGAGCAGTACTTC. Together with reference TRBV13 and TRBJ2-7, the CDR3 gives the full variable domain: AAGVIQSPRHLIKEKRETATLKCYPIPRHDTVYWYQQGPGQDPQFLISFYEKMQSDKGSIPDRFSAQQFSDYHSELNMSSLELGDSALYFCASGPGGEGEQYFGPGTRLTVT.

Notes on this clone: It is unclear where the CDR3 begins or ends on the DNA, so no DNA is shown, and the CDR3 is as TCRdb lists it. The chain links TRBV21-1 to TRBJ1-1. TRBV21-1 is a listed pseudogene. The CDR3 spans 15 residues, counting both ends. The CDR3 loop is CASSKVVGRGTEAFF.

This clone has just a few counts. The chain has TRBV19 and TRBJ2-3; TRBD1 aligns across 7 bases. After removal of 5 bases from V and 6 bases from J, the junction contained 5 bases not matched to a gene. In germline, CDR1 is LNHDA, CDR2 SQIVND (reference sequence). The CDR3 is 13 amino acids. This CDR3 is CASSFSRGDTQYF. CDR3 DNA: TGTGCCAGTAGTTTCTCCAGGGGGGATACGCAGTATTTT.

The chain carries TRBV7-8 and TRBJ2-1; TRBD2 agrees at 13 bases. CDR1 SGHVS and CDR2 FQNEAQ come from the germline V gene. Trimming at V came to 4 bases and at J to 1 base, leaving 4 bases not matched to a gene. This CDR3 contains 17 residues. The CDR3 bases are TGTGCCAGCAGCTCTGGACTAGCGGGGGATTCCTACAATGAGCAGTTCTTC. This sequence encodes CASSSGLAGDSYNEQFF.

The rearrangement joins TRBV4-3 to TRBJ2-7; TRBD2 matches 10 bases. The CDR3 sequence is 16 residues long. Losses at the gene ends were 0 bases for V and 1 base for J; bases not matched to a gene: 3. From germline, CDR1 is LGHNA and CDR2 YSLEER. This CDR3 reads CASSQDLAGGSYEQYF. The CDR3 region has the DNA TGCGCCAGCAGCCAAGATTTAGCGGGGGGATCCTACGAGCAGTACTTC.

V is TRBV27 and J is TRBJ1-6; TRBD1 might be the D (5 bases). V lost 0 bases and J 8 bases, leaving 11 bases between the germline ends. Germline V gene data show CDR1 as MNHEY and CDR2 as SMNVEV (reference sequence). The CDR3 consists of 15 residues. The CDR3 bases are TGTGCCAGCAGTTTATCGTGGGGAGGGGATTCACCCCTCCACTTT. Translated, it gives CASSLSWGGDSPLHF.

The chain links TRBV29-1 to TRBJ1-3; D remains unclear. The V end lost 0 bases, the J end lost 0 bases, and 9 bases lay between the germline ends. Germline assignment: CDR1 SQVTM and CDR2 ANQGSEA. The CDR3 is 15 amino acids. The CDR3 loop is CSVEDGDDSGNTIYF. The CDR3, as DNA: TGCAGCGTTGAAGATGGCGACGACTCTGGAAACACCATATATTTT.

This rearrangement joins TRBV4-3 to TRBJ1-2; D not resolved. The CDR3 runs 16 residues. Germline CDR1 and CDR2: LGHNA and YSLEER. Trimming pared 1 base from V and 0 bases from J, leaving 12 bases between. The CDR3 nucleotides are TGCGCCAGCAGCCAAGTCGAAGGATACTCTAACTATGGCTACACCTTC. As protein: CASSQVEGYSNYGYTF.

The chain employs TRBV5-5 and TRBJ2-7, with D perhaps TRBD2 (5 bases). This CDR3 region has 15 residues. Trimming took off 6 bases at V and 0 bases at J, with 16 bases between the two ends. Germline V gene data show CDR1 as SGHKS and CDR2 as YYEKEE (reference sequence). CDR3 nucleotide sequence: TGTGCCAGCACCCACCCCCAAGGGAGCTCCTACGAGCAGTACTTC. Its protein product is CASTHPQGSSYEQYF.

The chain links TRBV27 to TRBJ1-2, with a tentative D call TRBD1 (5 bases). The germline V gene encodes CDR1 MNHEY and CDR2 SMNVEV (reference sequence). The CDR3 loop spans 14 amino acids. Between the trimmed V and J ends, which lost 4 bases and 1 base, there was a span of 10 bases. CDR3 protein: CASSYNRFNYGYTF. Here the CDR3 DNA reads TGTGCCAGCAGTTACAACAGGTTTAACTATGGCTACACCTTC.

The chain couples TRBV9 to TRBJ1-1, with D tentatively TRBD1 (5 bases). Germline CDR1 is SGDLS and CDR2 is YYNGEE. V lost 0 bases and J lost 7, with 13 bases in between. This CDR3 has 14 residues. CDR3 protein: CASSVDDGDGEAFF. DNA of the CDR3: TGTGCCAGCAGCGTAGATGATGGGGACGGTGAAGCTTTCTTT.

The V call is TRBV19, the J call TRBJ1-3, with D maybe TRBD1 (6 bases). V was trimmed by 5 bases and J by 0 bases, leaving 8 bases between them. CDR1 is LNHDA and CDR2 is SQIVND in the germline V gene (reference sequence). The CDR3 consists of 14 residues. As DNA, the CDR3 is TGTGCCAGTAGTTGGGACAACTCTGGAAACACCATATATTTT. Protein product: CASSWDNSGNTIYF.

CDR3 nucleotide sequence: TGTGCCAGCAGCCCTGAGATGGGGGGATTTACTGGAAACACCATATATTTT. It is translated as CASSPEMGGFTGNTIYF. The chain joins TRBV2 to TRBJ1-3; possibly TRBD1 for D (5 bases). The CDR3 extends over 17 amino acids. V lost 6 bases to trimming and J lost 2 bases, with 20 bases between them. CDR1 and CDR2 from the germline V gene are SNHLY and FYNNEI.

This clone was detected once. The chain uses TRBV5-5 and TRBJ2-3; TRBD1 aligns across 9 bases. Looked up from germline, CDR1 is SGHKS and CDR2 is YYEKEE (reference sequence). V was pared by 0 bases and J by 3 bases, with 5 bases of the junction left unmatched. This CDR3 region has 16 residues. DNA of the CDR3: TGTGCCAGCAGCTTGGGGCGGACAGGGGCAACAGATACGCAGTATTTT. Translated, it gives CASSLGRTGATDTQYF.

The table lists this clone with a count of one. The rearrangement uses TRBV7-6 and TRBJ2-1; D uncertain. Between the trimmed V and J ends, which lost 5 bases and 9 bases, there was a span of 14 bases. Germline lookup yields CDR1 SGHVS and CDR2 FNYEAQ. CDR3 length: 13 amino acids. Written as DNA, the CDR3 is TGTGCCAGCAGCGCGACAATTAAGGGTGAGCAGTTCTTC. It codes for CASSATIKGEQFF.

J is TRBJ2-7 and V is TRBV6-5; 9 nucleotides line up with TRBD1. Germline values: CDR1 MNHEY, CDR2 SVGAGI. J gave up 5 bases and V 0 bases, and 5 bases lay outside the gene matches. This CDR3 spans 15 amino acids. CDR3 sequence: CASSYSGTGRDEQYF. DNA for the CDR3: TGTGCCAGCAGTTACTCCGGGACAGGGAGGGACGAGCAGTACTTC.